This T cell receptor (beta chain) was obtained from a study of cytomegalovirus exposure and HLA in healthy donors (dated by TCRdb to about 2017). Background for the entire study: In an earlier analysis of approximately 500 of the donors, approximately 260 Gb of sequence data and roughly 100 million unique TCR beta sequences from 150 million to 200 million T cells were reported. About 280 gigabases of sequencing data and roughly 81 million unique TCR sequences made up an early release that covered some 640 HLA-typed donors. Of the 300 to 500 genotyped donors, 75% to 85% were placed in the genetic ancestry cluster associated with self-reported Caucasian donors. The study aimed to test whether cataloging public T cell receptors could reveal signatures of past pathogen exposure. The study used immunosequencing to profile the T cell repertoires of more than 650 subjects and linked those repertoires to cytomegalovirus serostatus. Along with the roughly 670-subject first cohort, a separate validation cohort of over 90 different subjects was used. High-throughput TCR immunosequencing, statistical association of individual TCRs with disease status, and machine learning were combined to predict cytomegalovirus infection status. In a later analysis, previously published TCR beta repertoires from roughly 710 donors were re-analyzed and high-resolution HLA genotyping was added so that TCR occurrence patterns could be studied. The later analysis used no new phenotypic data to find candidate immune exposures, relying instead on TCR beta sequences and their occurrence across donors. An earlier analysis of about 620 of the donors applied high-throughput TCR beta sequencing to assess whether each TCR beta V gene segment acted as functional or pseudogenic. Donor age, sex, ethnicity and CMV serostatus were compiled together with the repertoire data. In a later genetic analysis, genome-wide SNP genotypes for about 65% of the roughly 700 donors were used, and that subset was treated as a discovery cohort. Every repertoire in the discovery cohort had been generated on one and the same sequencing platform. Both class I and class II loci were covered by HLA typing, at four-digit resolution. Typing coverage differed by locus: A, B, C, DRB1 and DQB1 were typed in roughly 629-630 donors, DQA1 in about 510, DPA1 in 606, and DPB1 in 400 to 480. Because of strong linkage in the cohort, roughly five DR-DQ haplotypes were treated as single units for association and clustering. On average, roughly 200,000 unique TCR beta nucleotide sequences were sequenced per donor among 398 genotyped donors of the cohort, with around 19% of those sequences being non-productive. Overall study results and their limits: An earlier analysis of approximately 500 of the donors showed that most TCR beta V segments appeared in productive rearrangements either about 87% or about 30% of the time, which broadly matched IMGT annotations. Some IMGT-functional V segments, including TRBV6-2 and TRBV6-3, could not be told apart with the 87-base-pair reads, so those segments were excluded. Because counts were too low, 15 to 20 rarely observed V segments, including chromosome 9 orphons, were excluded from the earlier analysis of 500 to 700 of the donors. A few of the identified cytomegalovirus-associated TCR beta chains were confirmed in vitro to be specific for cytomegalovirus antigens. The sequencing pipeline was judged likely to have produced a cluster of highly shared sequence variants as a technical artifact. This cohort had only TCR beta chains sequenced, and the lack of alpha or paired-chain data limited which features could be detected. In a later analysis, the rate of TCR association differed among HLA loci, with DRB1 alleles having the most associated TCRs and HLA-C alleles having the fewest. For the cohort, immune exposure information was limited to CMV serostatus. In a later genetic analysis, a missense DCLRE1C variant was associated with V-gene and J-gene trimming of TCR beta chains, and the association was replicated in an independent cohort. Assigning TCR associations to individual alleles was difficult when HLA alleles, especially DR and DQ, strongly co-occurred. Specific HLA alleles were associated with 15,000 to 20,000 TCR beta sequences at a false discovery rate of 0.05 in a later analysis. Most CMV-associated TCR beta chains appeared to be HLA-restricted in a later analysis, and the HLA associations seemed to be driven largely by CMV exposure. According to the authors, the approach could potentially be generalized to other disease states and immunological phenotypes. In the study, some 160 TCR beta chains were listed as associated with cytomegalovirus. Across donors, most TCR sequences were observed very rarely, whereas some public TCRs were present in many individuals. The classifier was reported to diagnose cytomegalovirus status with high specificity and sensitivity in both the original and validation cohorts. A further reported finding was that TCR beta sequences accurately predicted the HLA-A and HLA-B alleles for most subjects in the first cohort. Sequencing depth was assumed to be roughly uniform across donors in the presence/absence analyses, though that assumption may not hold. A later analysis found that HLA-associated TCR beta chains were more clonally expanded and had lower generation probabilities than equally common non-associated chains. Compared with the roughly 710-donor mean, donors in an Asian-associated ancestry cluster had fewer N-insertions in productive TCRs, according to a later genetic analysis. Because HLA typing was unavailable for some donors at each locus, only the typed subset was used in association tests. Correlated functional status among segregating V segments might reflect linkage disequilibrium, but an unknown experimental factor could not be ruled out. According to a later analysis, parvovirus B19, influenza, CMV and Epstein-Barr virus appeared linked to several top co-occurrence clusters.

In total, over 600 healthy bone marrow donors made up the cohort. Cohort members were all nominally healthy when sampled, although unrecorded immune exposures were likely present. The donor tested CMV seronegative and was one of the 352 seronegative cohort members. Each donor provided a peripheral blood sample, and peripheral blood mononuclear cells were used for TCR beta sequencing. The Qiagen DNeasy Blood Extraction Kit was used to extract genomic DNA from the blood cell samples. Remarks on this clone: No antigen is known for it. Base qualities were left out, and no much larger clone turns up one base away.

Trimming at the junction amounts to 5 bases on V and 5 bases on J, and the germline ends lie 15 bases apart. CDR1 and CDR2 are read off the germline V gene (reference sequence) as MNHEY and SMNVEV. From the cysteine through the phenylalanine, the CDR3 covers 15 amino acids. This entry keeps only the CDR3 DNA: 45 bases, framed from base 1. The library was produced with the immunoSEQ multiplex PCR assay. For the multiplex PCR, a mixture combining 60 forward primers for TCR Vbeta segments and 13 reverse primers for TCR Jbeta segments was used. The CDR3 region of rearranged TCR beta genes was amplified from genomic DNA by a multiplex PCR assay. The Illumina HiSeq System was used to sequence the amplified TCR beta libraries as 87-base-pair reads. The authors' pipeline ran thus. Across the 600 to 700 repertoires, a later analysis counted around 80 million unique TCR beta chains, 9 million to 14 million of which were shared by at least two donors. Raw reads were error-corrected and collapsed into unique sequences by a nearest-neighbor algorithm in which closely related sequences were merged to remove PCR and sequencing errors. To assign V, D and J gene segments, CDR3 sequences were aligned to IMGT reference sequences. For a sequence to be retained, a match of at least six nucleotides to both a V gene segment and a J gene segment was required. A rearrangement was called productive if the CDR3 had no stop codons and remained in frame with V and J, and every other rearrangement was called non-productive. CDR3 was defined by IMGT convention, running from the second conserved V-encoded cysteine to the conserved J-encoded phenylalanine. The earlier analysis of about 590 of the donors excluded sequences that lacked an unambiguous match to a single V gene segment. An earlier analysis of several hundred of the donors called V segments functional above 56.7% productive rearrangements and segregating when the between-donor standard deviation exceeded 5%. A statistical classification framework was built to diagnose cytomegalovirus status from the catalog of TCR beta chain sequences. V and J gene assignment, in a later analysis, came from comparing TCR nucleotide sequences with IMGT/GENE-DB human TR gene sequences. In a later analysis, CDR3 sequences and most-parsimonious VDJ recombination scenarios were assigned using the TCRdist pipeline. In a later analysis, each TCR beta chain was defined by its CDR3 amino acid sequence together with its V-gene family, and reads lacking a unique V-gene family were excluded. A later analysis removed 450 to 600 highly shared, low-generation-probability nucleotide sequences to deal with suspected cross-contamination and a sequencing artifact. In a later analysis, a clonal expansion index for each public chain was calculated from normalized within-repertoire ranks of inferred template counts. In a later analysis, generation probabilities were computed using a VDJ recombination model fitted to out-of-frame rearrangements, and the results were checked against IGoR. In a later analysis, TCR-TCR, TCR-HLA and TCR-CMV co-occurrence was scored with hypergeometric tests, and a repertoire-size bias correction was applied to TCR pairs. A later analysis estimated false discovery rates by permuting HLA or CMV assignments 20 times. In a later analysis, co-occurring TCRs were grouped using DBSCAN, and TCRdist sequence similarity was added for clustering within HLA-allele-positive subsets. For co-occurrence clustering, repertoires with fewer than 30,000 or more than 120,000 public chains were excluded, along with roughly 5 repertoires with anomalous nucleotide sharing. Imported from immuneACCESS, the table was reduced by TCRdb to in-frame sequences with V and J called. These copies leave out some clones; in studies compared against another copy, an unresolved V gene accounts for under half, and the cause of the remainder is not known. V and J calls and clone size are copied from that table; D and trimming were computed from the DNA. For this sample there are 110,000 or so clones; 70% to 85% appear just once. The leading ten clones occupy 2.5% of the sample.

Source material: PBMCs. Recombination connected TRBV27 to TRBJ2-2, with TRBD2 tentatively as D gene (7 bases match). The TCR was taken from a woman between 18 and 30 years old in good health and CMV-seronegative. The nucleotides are TGTGCCAGCAGTCCGCTGGGGAGGGGGACCGGGGAGCTGTTTTTT. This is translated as CASSPLGRGTGELFF.